This is a list of T cell receptor beta chains from one sample in a study of T cell repertoires in cytomegalovirus infection. In TCRdb, the reads were re-called with MiXCR into one record per CDR3 protein. The data contain 100,000 to 150,000 distinct CDR3 sequences, roughly a third of them seen just once; the ten biggest clones take up under 70%. For these TCRs, the target antigens are not known. The input for sequencing was CD8+ T cells from cultured PBMCs, taken from culture after CMV antigen stimulation. All receptors derive from a human donor in good health (CMV status not recorded). Some clones in this sample may be carry-over from other donors' samples. Each CDR3 is given with its conserved first and last residue. D genes are given only for firm matches. Clone size is stated in some rows and not others, as once, few, many or a class when expanded.

v_gene	j_gene	d_gene	abundance	CDR3nt	CDR3aa
TRBV5-1	TRBJ2-7	-	-	TGCGCCAGCAGCTTCTTCGTCGCTACGTATTGGGAGCAGTACTTC	CASSFFVATYWEQYF
TRBV7-6	TRBJ1-2	-	many	TGTGCCAGCAGCCAAGGATTAGGGGCTGTGACTGGCTACACCTTC	CASSQGLGAVTGYTF
TRBV7-9	TRBJ2-2	TRBD2	few	TGTGCCAGCAGCTTGCTTCGAACTAGCGGGGGGAACACCGGGGAGCTGTTTTTT	CASSLLRTSGGNTGELFF
TRBV7-9	TRBJ1-6	-	-	TGTGCCAGCAGCTTTCTTCTACGGGAGGATTCACCCCTCCACTTT	CASSFLLREDSPLHF
TRBV15	TRBJ2-5	TRBD1	once	TGTGCCACCAGCAGAAATCGCATGGGACAGGGGCTTGAGACCCAGTACTTC	CATSRNRMGQGLETQYF
TRBV6-2/TRBV6-3	TRBJ1-1	-	-	TGTGCCAGCAGTTACGAGCCTCTCGTAGGGCACACTGAAGCTTTCTTT	CASSYEPLVGHTEAFF
TRBV5-4	TRBJ1-2	-	-	TGTGCCAGCACGGACAGCCTCTATGGCTACACCTTC	CASTDSLYGYTF
TRBV4-3	TRBJ1-2	TRBD1	-	TGCGCCAGCAGCCAAAATCGAATGGGTGGGACAGGGTCCTCCTTC	CASSQNRMGGTGSSF
TRBV11-2	TRBJ1-2	-	-	TGTGCCAGCAGTAACCAGGGCGGAGGTAGCTATGGCTACACCTTC	CASSNQGGGSYGYTF
TRBV7-9	TRBJ1-2	-	few	TGTGCCAGCAGCGACGAGACCGGGACGGTCTATGGCTACACCTTC	CASSDETGTVYGYTF
TRBV4-2	TRBJ1-6	TRBD1	few	TGTGCCAGCAGCCAAGAAAGATCGACAGGGGAGGATTCACCCCTCCACTTT	CASSQERSTGEDSPLHF
TRBV7-9	TRBJ2-7	-	-	TGTGCCAGCAGCTCCCCGTACCACGAGCAGTACTTC	CASSSPYHEQYF
TRBV5-4	TRBJ1-5	-	-	TGTGCCAGCAGTTTTGCGGGCGGAAATCAGCCCCAGCATTTT	CASSFAGGNQPQHF
TRBV7-6	TRBJ2-7	TRBD1	few	TGTGCCAGCAGCTTGGCCGACAGGGACGAGCAGTACTTC	CASSLADRDEQYF
TRBV10-2	TRBJ1-2	-	-	TGCGCCAGCAGTCAGGGGTCCGCCGATCCAATTGCTAACTATGGCTACACCTTC	CASSQGSADPIANYGYTF
TRBV7-6	TRBJ2-5	-	many	TGTGCCAGCAGCCCGGGGACTCCAGGGGCCCAGTACTTC	CASSPGTPGAQYF
TRBV12-3/TRBV12-4	TRBJ1-2	-	few	TGTGCCAGCAGCCCGACCCCGGGGCAGGGCTACACCTTC	CASSPTPGQGYTF
TRBV29-1	TRBJ2-7	TRBD1	-	TGCAGTATTGAAGACAGGGCGAACGAGCAGTACTTC	CSIEDRANEQYF
TRBV12-5	TRBJ1-4	TRBD1	few	TGTGCTAGTGGTTGGACCGGGACAGGGAATGAAAAACTGTTTTTT	CASGWTGTGNEKLFF
TRBV4-1	TRBJ2-2	-	-	TGCGCCAGCAGCCAAGAGGCGACACTAGTTACCGGGGAGCTGTTTTTT	CASSQEATLVTGELFF
TRBV4-2	TRBJ2-3	-	-	TGTGCCAGCAGCCAAGAGGGGGGGGCCGGGGCAGATACGCAGTATTTT	CASSQEGGAGADTQYF
TRBV7-9	TRBJ1-1	-	few	TGTGCCAGCAGTTCAGGCCTCACTGAAGCTTTCTTT	CASSSGLTEAFF
TRBV6-5	TRBJ1-2	-	many	TGTGCCAGCACCAACCGGGGGAACTATGGCTACACCTTC	CASTNRGNYGYTF
TRBV10-2	TRBJ1-2	-	-	TGCGCCAGCAGACAGGGTAGAGGAGGCTACACCTTC	CASRQGRGGYTF
TRBV27	TRBJ1-3	-	-	TGTGCCAGCAGTTTATATGGGGGGGCATCTGGAAACACCATATATTTT	CASSLYGGASGNTIYF
TRBV4-1	TRBJ1-4	-	many	TGCGCCAGCAGCCAAGTAGTAATTGAGGGGACGACTAATGAAAAACTGTTTTTT	CASSQVVIEGTTNEKLFF
TRBV6-1	TRBJ2-2	-	-	TGTGCCAGCCCGGGACGGGAAAACACCGGGGAGCTGTTTTTT	CASPGRENTGELFF
TRBV4-1	TRBJ1-5	TRBD1	-	TGCGCCAGCAGCCACGATGGGACAGGAAGCAATCAGCCCCAGCATTTT	CASSHDGTGSNQPQHF
TRBV2	TRBJ1-1	-	few	TGTGCCAGCAGTGAGGGCAGCACTGAAGCTTTCTTT	CASSEGSTEAFF
TRBV7-6	TRBJ2-7	-	-	TGTGCCAGCAGCTTAGTACCAGGGATCGTTTCCAACGAGCAGTACTTC	CASSLVPGIVSNEQYF
TRBV5-1	TRBJ1-2	-	few	TGCGCCAGCAGCTTGGGTGCAGGGACGGGCTACACCTTC	CASSLGAGTGYTF
TRBV2	TRBJ2-3	-	-	TGTGCCAGCAGTGCCCCAGGGGCAGATACGCAGTATTTT	CASSAPGADTQYF
TRBV4-1	TRBJ1-5	TRBD1	-	TGCGCCAGCAGCCGGACAGGACAGGGCGGTCAGCCCCAGCATTTT	CASSRTGQGGQPQHF
TRBV12-3/TRBV12-4	TRBJ1-2	TRBD1	-	TGTGCCAGCAGGGAAACAGGGGGCTCCCACTATGGCTACACCTTC	CASRETGGSHYGYTF
TRBV4-1	TRBJ2-7	TRBD1	once	TGCGCCAGCTGCCAAGATGCAGGGGGCTCCTACGAGCAGTACTTC	CASCQDAGGSYEQYF
TRBV19	TRBJ1-5	TRBD1	few	TGTGCCAGCGATCACGAGGGGGCTGGTCAGCCCCAGCATTTT	CASDHEGAGQPQHF
TRBV10-3	TRBJ1-2	-	-	TGTGCCATCAGTGAGTCAGGAGGGGGGAGCTATGGCTACACCTTC	CAISESGGGSYGYTF
TRBV11-2	TRBJ2-7	-	many	TGTGCCAGCTGGGGCGGATGGGAGCAGTACTTC	CASWGGWEQYF
TRBV7-9	TRBJ1-3	TRBD1	many	TGTGCCAGCAGCTTTCGACAGGGGACAGGAAACACCATATATTTT	CASSFRQGTGNTIYF
TRBV20-1	TRBJ2-1	TRBD1	-	TGCAGTGCTCCCCGACGGACAGGGGTCAATGAGCAGTTCTTC	CSAPRRTGVNEQFF
TRBV7-6	TRBJ1-1	TRBD1	-	TGTGCCAGCAGTTTCGGGTCAGGGGGTAACGCTGAAGCTTTCTTT	CASSFGSGGNAEAFF
TRBV7-6	TRBJ2-2	-	-	TGTGCCAGCAGCCCAACCTCGGGGGCGCGGTCCGGGGAGCTGTTTTTT	CASSPTSGARSGELFF
TRBV9	TRBJ1-5	TRBD1	-	TGTGCCAGCAGCGCCAGGACAGGGTTCAATCAGCCCCAGCATTTT	CASSARTGFNQPQHF
TRBV9	TRBJ2-7	TRBD1	once	TGTGCCAGCAGCGTAGAAATACAGGGGGCCTACGAGCAGTACTTC	CASSVEIQGAYEQYF
TRBV7-2	TRBJ1-1	-	few	TGTGCCAGCAGCTTAGGGTCAGGTCCGGGCACTGAAGCTTTCTTT	CASSLGSGPGTEAFF
TRBV7-9	TRBJ2-7	TRBD1	few	TGTGCCAGCAGGCCCCCCGGGACAGGGATCGAAGAGCAGTACTTC	CASRPPGTGIEEQYF